The T cell receptor (beta chain) described here comes from a study of T cell responses to AZD1222 COVID-19 vaccine (TCRdb year 2021). Broadly, across the study: TCR sequencing was performed for roughly 250 trial participants, of whom some 200 were given two doses of AZD1222 and approximately 25 were given two doses of MenACWY control vaccine. Enrollment into the trials was organized by age into subgroups of 18-55, 56-69 and 70-plus years, and those subgroups contained roughly 160, 29 and 62 TCR-sequenced participants, respectively.

A word on this clone: Its antigen is still unknown. No clone much larger than this one lies a single base away; base qualities are absent.

The time point label of this sample denotes: about 28 days (+/-7) after the second vaccine dose. Because spike-specific TCR depth and breadth did not differ between the two schedules, AZD1222 recipients who got a second dose at roughly 4 weeks were pooled with those who got a second dose at roughly 12 weeks. Samples from vaccinated people were obtained from the UK trials COV001 and COV002, which included a single-blind randomized controlled phase 2/3 trial of AZD1222 (ChAdOx1 nCoV-19) in healthy adults. For TCRbeta chain sequencing, PBMC samples were collected from trial participants at day 0 and at day 28 after the second dose. Findings and caveats that apply to the study as a whole: Only six AZD1222 recipients were SARS-CoV-2 seropositive at baseline, limiting conclusions about previously exposed vaccinees. CD4 TCRs associated with the vaccine covered the entire spike protein, and the dominant responses were in regions 160-218 and 743-854. The 56-69-year group was small, and its depth increase did not reach significance, likely because of low power. After two AZD1222 doses, both the breadth and the depth of spike-specific TCRs were significantly higher than at day 0 and than in MenACWY recipients. Reportedly, almost half of the unique spike-specific TCRs recognized epitopes lying outside the regions that are mutated in the B.1.351 and B.1.1.7 variants. Participants were mostly white British, with more females than males. The authors suggested clonal diversity may have been underestimated. No day 14 peak-response samples were available, so repertoires were characterized only after the peak T cell response.

Looking up the germline V gene yields CDR1 ENHRY and CDR2 SYGVKD. The CDR3 holds 12 amino acids from the cysteine to the phenylalanine. Here the CDR3 DNA is all that survives: 36 bases in frame from base 1. The germline V end is reduced by 6 bases and the J end by 12 bases; junction bases left unmatched: 7. The CDR3 regions of human TCRbeta chains were analyzed by immunosequencing. The authors' analysis ran thus. Repertoire TCRs were checked for matches against a reference library of SARS-CoV-2-specific TCRs that had been generated using the MIRA antigen-specificity platform. Breadth meant the fraction of unique TCRs that were SARS-CoV-2-associated, whereas depth meant the fraction of total T cells that were SARS-CoV-2-associated. Using the MIRA data, every spike-specific TCR was mapped to the spike region that the TCR reacted to and assigned to either a CD4 or a CD8 class. Log10-transformed breadth and depth values were compared by one-way ANOVA with Sidak's multiple comparisons tests. TCRdb re-hosts the immuneACCESS table, in-frame sequences only. Its copies lack some clones; in the studies checked, an unresolved V gene accounts for under half of them, and the cause for the rest is not known. V, J and clone size are taken as reported in that table, and D and trimming were inferred from the DNA itself. The sample includes roughly 120,000 clones, with roughly 92% observed a single time. Together, the top ten hold more than 2% of the sample.

The receptor was isolated from an adult who received the AZD1222 COVID-19 vaccine. The sequenced sample was peripheral blood, obtained 28 days after the second AZD1222 dose. The chain was built from TRBV10-3 and TRBJ2-7; 11 middle bases align to TRBD2. The CDR3 protein is CAIRGTSGPRYF. The nucleotides read TGTGCCATCAGAGGGACTAGCGGCCCCCGGTACTTC.